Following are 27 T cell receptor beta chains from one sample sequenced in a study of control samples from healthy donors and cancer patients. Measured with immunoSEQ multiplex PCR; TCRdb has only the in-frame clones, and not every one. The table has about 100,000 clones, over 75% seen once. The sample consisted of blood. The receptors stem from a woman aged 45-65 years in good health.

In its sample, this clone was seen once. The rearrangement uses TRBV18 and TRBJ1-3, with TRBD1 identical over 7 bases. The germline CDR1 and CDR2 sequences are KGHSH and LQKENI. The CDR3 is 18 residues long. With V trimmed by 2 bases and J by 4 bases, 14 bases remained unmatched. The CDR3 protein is CASSPWGVQQGTGNTIYF. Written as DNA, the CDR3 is TGTGCCAGCTCACCATGGGGTGTCCAACAGGGGACGGGAAACACCATATATTTT.

The CDR3 loop is CASSRDRNSNQPQHF. The CDR3 region has the DNA TGTGCCAGCAGCCGCGACAGAAATAGCAATCAGCCCCAGCATTTT. V is TRBV6-5 and J is TRBJ1-5, with TRBD1 as a possible D gene (5 bases). Germline CDR1 MNHEY, CDR2 SVGAGI. V dropped 6 bases and J dropped 0 bases, with 12 bases sitting between them. The CDR3 contains 15 residues.

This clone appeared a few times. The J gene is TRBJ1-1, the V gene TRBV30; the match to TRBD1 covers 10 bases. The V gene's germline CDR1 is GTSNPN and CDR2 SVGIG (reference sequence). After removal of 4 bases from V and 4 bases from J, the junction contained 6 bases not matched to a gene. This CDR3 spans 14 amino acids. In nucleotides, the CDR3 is TGTGCCTGGACTTCCGGGACAGGGGTCACTGAAGCTTTCTTT. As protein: CAWTSGTGVTEAFF.

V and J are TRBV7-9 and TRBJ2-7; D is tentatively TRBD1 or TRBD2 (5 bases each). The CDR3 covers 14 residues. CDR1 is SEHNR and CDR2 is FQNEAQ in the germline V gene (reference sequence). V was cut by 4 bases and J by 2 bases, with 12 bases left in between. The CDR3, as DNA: TGTGCCAGCAGCTCGAGGGACGCTACCTACGAGCAGTACTTC. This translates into CASSSRDATYEQYF.

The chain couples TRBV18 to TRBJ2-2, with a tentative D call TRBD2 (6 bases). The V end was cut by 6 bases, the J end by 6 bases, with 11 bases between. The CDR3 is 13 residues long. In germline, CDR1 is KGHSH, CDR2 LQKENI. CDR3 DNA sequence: TGTGCCAGCTCCTCTCCGGGGGCCGGGGAGCTGTTTTTT. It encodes CASSSPGAGELFF.

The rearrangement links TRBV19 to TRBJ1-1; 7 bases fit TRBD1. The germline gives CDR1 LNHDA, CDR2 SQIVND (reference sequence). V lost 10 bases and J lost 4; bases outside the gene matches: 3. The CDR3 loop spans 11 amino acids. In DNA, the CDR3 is TGTGCCACTACAGGGGCCACTGAAGCTTTCTTT. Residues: CATTGATEAFF.

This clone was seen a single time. This CDR3 is CASSGTGRPEAFF. The CDR3 region has the DNA TGTGCCAGCAGTGGAACAGGGCGCCCGGAAGCTTTCTTT. The chain joins TRBV9 to TRBJ1-1; perhaps TRBD1 as D (6 bases). Germline loops: CDR1 SGDLS, CDR2 YYNGEE. Deletions cut 5 bases from V and 8 bases from J, with 16 bases between. The CDR3 has 13 amino acids.

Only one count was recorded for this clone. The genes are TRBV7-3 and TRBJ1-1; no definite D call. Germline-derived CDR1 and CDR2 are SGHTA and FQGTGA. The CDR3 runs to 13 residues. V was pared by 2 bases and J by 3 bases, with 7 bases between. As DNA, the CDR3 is TGTGCCAGCAGCTTACCCGGGGACACTGAAGCTTTCTTT. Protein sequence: CASSLPGDTEAFF.

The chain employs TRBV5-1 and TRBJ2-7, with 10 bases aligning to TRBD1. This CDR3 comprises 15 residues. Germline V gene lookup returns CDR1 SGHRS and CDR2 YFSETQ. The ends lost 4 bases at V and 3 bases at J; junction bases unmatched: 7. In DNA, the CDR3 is TGCGCCAGCAGCGACAGGGGGCAATTCCTCTACGAGCAGTACTTC. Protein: CASSDRGQFLYEQYF.

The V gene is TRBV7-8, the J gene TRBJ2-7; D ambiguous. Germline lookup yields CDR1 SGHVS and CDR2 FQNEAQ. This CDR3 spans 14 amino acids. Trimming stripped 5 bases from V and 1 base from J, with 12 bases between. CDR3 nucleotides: TGTGCCAGCAGCGCTCGACGTAATTCCTACGAGCAGTACTTC. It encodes CASSARRNSYEQYF.

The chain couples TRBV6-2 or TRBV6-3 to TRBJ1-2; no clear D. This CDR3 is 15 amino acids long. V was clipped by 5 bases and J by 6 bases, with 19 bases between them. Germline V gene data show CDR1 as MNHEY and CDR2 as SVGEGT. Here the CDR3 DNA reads TGTGCCAGCAGTCCCACGGCCGGGAGGCATAATGGCTACACCTTC. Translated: CASSPTAGRHNGYTF.

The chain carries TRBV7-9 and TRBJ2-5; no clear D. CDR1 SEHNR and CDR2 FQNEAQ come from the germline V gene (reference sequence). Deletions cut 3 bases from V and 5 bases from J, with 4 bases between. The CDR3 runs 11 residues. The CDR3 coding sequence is TGTGCCAGCAGCTTCTGGGAGACCCAGTACTTC. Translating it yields CASSFWETQYF.

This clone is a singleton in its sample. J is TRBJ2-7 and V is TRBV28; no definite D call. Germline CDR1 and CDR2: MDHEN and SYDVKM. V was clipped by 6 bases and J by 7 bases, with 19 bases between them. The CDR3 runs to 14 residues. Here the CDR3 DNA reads TGTGCCAGCAGCCAGGCAGTCGCTCCTGGAGAGCAGTACGTC. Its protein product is CASSQAVAPGEQYV.

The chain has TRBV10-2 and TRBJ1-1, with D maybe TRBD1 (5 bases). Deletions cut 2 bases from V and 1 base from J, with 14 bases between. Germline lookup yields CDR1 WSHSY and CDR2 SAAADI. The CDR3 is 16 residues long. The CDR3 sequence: CASSEDRFIGNTEAFF. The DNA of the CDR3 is TGCGCCAGCAGTGAGGACAGATTTATAGGGAACACTGAAGCTTTCTTT.

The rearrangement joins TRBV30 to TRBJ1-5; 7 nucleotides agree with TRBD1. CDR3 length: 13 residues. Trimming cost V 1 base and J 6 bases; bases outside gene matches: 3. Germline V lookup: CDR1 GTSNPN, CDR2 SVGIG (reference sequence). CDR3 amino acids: CAWSGQGGQPQHF. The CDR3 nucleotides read TGTGCCTGGAGTGGACAGGGAGGTCAGCCCCAGCATTTT. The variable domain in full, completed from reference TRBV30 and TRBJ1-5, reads SQTIHQWPATLVQPVGSPLSLECTVEGTSNPNLYWYRQAAGRGLQLLFYSVGIGQISSEVPQNLSASRPQDRQFILSSKKLLLSDSGFYLCAWSGQGGQPQHFGDGTRLSIL.

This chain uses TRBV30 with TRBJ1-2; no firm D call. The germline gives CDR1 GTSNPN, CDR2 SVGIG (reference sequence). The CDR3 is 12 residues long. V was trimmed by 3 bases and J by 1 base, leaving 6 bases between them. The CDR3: CAWSPFNYGYTF. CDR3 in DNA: TGTGCCTGGAGCCCCTTTAACTATGGCTACACCTTC.

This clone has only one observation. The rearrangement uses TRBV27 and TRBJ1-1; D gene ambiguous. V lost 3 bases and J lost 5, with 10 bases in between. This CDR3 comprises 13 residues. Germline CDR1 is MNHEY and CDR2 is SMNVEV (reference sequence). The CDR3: CASSLQVWTEAFF. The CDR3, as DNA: TGTGCCAGCAGTTTGCAGGTTTGGACTGAAGCTTTCTTT.

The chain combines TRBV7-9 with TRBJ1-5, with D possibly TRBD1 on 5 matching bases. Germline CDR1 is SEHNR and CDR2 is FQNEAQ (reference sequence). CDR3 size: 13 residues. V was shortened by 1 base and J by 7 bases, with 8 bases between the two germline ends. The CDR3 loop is CASSLGGAQPQHF. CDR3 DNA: TGTGCCAGCAGCTTAGGTGGGGCCCAGCCCCAGCATTTT.

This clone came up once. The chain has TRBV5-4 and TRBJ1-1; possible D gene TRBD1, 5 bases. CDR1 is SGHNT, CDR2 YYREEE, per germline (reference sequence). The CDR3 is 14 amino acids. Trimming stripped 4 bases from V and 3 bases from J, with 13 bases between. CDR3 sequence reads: CASSRGVGDTEAFF. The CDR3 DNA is TGTGCCAGCAGCCGGGGGGTCGGCGACACTGAAGCTTTCTTT.

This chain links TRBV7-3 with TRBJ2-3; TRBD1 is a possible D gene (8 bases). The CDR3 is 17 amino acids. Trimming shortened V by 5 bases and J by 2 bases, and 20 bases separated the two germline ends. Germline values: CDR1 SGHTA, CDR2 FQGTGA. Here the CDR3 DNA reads TGTGCCAGCAGCCGTACAGGGGGGCGGGAGCCCACAGATACGCAGTATTTT. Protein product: CASSRTGGREPTDTQYF.

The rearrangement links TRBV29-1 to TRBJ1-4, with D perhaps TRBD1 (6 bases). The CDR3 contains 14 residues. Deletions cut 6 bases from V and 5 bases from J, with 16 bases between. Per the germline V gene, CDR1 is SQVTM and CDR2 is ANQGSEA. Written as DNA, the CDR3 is TGCAGCGTCCGACAGGCAGGGGCAAATGAAAAACTGTTTTTT. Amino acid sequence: CSVRQAGANEKLFF.

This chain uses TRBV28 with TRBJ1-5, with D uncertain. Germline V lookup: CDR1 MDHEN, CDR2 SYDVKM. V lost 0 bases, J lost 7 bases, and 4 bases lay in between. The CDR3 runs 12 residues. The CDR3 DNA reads TGTGCCAGCAGTTTATGGCGACAGCCCCAGCATTTT. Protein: CASSLWRQPQHF.

The CDR3 spells CASSPRWTSGDNTGELFF. The CDR3 coding sequence is TGTGCCAGCAGCCCCCGCTGGACTAGCGGGGACAACACCGGGGAGCTGTTTTTT. This rearrangement joins TRBV9 to TRBJ2-2; 12 bases map to TRBD2. After removal of 4 bases from V and 2 bases from J, the junction contained 9 bases not matched to a gene. CDR3 size: 18 residues. Germline CDR1 SGDLS, CDR2 YYNGEE.

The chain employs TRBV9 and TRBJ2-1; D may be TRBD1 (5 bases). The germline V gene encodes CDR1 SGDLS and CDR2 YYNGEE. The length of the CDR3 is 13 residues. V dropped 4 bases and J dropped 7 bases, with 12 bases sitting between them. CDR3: CASSTRVRNEQFF. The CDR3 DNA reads TGTGCCAGCAGCACCAGGGTGCGGAATGAGCAGTTCTTC.

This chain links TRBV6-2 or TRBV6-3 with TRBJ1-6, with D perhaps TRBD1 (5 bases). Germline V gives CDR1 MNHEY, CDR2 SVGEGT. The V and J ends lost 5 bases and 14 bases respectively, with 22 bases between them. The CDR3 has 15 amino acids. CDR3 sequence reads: CASSPSNLPGGALHF. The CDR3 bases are TGTGCCAGCAGTCCCTCAAATCTGCCGGGGGGGGCCCTCCACTTT.

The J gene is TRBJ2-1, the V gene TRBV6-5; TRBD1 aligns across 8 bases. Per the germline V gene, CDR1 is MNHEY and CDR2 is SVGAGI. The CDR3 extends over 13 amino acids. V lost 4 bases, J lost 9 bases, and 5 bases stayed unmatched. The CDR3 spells CASSWTGKSEQFF. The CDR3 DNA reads TGTGCCAGCAGTTGGACAGGGAAGAGTGAGCAGTTCTTC.

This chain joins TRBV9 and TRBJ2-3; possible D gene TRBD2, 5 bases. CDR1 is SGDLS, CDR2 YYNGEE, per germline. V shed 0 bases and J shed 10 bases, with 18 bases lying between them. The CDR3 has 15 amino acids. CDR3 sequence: CASSVDRMGANPQYF. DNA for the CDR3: TGTGCCAGCAGCGTAGATCGTATGGGAGCGAATCCGCAGTATTTT.